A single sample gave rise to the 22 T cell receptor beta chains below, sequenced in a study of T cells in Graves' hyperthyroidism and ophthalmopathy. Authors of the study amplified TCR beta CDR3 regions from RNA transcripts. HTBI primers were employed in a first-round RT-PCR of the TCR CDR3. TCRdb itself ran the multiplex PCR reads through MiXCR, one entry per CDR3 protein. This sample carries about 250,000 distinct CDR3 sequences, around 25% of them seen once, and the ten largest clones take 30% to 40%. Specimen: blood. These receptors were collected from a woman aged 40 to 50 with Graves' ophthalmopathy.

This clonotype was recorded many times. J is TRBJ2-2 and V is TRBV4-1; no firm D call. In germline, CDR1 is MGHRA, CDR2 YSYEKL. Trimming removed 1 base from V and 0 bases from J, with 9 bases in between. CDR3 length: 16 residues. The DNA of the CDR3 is TGCGCCAGCAGCCAAGTTATAGCCTCGAACACCGGGGAGCTGTTTTTT. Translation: CASSQVIASNTGELFF.

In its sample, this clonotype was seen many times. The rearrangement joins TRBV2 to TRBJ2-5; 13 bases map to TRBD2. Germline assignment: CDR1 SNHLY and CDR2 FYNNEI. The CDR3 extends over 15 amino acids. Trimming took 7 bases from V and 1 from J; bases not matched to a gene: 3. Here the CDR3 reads CASKRLAGGQETQYF. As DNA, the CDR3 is TGTGCCAGCAAAAGACTAGCGGGAGGCCAAGAGACCCAGTACTTC.

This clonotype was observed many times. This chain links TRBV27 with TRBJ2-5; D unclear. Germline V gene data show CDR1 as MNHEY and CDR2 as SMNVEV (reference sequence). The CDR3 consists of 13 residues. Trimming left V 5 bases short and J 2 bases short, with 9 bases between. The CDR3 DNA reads TGTGCCAGCAGTAACGAGCAGCAAGAGACCCAGTACTTC. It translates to CASSNEQQETQYF.

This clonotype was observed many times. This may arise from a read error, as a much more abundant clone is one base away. In DNA form, the CDR3 reads TGTGCCAGCAGCGTAGGGATACAAGAGACCCAGTACTTC. The encoded protein is CASSVGIQETQYF. The chain recombines TRBV9 with TRBJ2-5; D not certain. This CDR3 has 13 amino acids. In germline, CDR1 is SGDLS, CDR2 YYNGEE. V was cut by 0 bases and J by 2 bases, with 5 bases left in between.

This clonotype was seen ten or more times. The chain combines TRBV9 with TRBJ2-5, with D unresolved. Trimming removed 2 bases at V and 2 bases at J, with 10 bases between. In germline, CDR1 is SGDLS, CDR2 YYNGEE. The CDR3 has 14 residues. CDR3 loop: CASSVSSWQETQYF. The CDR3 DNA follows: TGTGCCAGCAGCGTCTCGTCTTGGCAAGAGACCCAGTACTTC.

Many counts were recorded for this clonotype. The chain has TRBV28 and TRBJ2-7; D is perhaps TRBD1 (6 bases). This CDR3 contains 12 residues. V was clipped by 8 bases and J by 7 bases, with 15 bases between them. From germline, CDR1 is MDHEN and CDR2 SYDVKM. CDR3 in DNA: TGTGCCAGCTCACAGGGACGGTGGGAGCAGTACTTC. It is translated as CASSQGRWEQYF.

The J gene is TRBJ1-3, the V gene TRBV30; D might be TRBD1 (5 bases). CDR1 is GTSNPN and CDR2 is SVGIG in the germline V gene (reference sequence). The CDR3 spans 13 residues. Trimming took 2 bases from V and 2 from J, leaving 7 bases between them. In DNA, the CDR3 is TGTGCCTGGAGTATGGGGGCTGGAAACACCATATATTTT. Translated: CAWSMGAGNTIYF. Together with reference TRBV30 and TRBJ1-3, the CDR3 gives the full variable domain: SQTIHQWPATLVQPVGSPLSLECTVEGTSNPNLYWYRQAAGRGLQLLFYSVGIGQISSEVPQNLSASRPQDRQFILSSKKLLLSDSGFYLCAWSMGAGNTIYFGEGSWLTVV.

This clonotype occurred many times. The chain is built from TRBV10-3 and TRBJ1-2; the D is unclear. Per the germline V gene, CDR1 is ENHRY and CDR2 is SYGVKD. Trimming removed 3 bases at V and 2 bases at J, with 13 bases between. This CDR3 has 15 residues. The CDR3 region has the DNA TGTGCCATCAGTGATGGCACTGCGGCGAACTATGGCTACACCTTC. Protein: CAISDGTAANYGYTF.

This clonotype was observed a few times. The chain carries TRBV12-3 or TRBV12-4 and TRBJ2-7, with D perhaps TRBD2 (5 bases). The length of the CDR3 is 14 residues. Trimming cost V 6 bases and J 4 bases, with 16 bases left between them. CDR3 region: CASSARVRFYEQYF. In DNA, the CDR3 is TGTGCCAGCAGCGCGAGGGTCCGATTTTACGAGCAGTACTTC.

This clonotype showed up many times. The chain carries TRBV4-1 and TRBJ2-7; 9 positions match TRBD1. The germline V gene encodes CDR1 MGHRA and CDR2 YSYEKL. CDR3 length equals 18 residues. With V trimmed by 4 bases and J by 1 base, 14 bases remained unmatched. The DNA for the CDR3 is TGCGCCAGCAGCCCGCAACGCCCGGGGACAGGGATGTCCTACGAGCAGTACTTC. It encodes CASSPQRPGTGMSYEQYF.

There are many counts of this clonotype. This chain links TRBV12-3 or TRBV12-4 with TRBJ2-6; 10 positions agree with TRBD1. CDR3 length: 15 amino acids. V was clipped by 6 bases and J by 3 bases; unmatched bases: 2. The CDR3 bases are TGTGCCAGCAGGGGACAGGGGATTGGGGCCAACGTCCTGACTTTC. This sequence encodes CASRGQGIGANVLTF.

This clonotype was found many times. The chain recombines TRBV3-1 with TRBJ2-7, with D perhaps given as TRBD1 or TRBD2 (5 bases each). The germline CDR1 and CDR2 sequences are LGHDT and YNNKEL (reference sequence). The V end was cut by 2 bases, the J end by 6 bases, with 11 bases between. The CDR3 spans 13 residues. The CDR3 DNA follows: TGTGCCAGCAGCCAACAGGGAGTGGGCGAGCAGTACTTC. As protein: CASSQQGVGEQYF.

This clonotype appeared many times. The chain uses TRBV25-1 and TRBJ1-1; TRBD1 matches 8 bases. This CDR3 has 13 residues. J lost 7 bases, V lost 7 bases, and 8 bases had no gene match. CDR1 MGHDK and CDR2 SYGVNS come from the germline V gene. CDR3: CASNQRTGNEAFF. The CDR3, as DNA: TGTGCCAGCAACCAGAGGACAGGGAATGAAGCTTTCTTT.

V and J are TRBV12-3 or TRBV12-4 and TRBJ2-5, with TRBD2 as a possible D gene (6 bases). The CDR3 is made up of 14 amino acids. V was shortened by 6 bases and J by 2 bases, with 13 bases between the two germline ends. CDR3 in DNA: TGTGCCAGCAGGAACAGCGGGTTTCAAGAGACCCAGTACTTC. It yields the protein CASRNSGFQETQYF.

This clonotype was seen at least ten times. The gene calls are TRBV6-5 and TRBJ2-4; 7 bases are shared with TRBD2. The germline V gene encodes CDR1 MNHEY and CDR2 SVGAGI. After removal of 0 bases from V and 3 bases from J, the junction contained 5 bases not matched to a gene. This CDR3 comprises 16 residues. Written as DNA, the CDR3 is TGTGCCAGCAGTTACTCGGGGAGGGAGAACAAAAACATTCAGTACTTC. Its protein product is CASSYSGRENKNIQYF.

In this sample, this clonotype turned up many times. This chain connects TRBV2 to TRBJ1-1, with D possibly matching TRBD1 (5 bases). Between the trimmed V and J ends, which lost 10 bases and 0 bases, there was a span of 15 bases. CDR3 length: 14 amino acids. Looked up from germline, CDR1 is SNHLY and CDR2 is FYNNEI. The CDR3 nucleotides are TGTGCCATCCTTAGTCCAGGGTTGAACACTGAAGCTTTCTTT. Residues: CAILSPGLNTEAFF.

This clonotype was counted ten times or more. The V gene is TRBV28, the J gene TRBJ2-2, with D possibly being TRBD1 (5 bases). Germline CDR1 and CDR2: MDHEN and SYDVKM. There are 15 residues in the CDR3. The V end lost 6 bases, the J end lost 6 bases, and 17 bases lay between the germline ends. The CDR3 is CASSAQDTWAGELFF. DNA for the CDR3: TGTGCCAGCAGCGCCCAGGACACGTGGGCCGGGGAGCTGTTTTTT.

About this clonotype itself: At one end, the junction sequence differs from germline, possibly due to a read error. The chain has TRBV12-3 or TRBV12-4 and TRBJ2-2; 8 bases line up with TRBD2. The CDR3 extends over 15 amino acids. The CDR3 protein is CASSKRSGDTGELFF. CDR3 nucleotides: TGTGCCAGCAGTAAGCGTAGCGGGGACACCGGGGAGCTCTTTTTT.

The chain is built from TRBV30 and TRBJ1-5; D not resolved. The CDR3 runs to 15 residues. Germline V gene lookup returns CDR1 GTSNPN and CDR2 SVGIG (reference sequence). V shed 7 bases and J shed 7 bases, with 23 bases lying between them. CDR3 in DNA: TGTGCCTACGCGGACCCTGGGAGGGTGGGCCAGCCCCAGCATTTT. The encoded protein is CAYADPGRVGQPQHF. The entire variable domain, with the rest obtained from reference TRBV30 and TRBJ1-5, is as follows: SQTIHQWPATLVQPVGSPLSLECTVEGTSNPNLYWYRQAAGRGLQLLFYSVGIGQISSEVPQNLSASRPQDRQFILSSKKLLLSDSGFYLCAYADPGRVGQPQHFGDGTRLSIL.

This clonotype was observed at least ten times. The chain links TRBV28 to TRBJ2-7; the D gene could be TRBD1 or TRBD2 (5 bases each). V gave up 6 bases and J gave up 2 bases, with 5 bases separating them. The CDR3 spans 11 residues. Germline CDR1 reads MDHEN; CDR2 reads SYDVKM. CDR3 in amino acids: CASRGPYEQYF. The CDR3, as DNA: TGTGCCAGCAGGGGACCCTACGAGCAGTACTTC.

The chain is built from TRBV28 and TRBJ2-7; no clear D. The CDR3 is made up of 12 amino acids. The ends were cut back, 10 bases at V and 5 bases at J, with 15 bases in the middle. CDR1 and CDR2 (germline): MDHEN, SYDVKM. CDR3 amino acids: CATEQPANEQYF. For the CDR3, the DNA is TGTGCCACCGAACAACCGGCGAACGAGCAGTACTTC. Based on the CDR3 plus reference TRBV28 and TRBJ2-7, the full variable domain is DVKVTQSSRYLVKRTGEKVFLECVQDMDHENMFWYRQDPGLGLRLIYFSYDVKMKEKGDIPEGYSVSREKKERFSLILESASTNQTSMYLCATEQPANEQYFGPGTRLTVT.

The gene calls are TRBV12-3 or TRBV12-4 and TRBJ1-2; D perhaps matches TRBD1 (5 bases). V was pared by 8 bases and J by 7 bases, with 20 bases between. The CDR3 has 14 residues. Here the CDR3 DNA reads TGTGCCAGCGGATCGCAGGGCCCCCCTCCTGGCTACACCTTC. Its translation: CASGSQGPPPGYTF.